Listed below are T cell receptor beta chains from one sample, sequenced in a study of T cell responses to AZD1222 COVID-19 vaccine. Assay: immunoSEQ multiplex PCR; the TCRdb copy retains only in-frame clones and omits some. The data contain some 120,000 clones, roughly 86% of them singletons. The sample was peripheral blood, taken 28 days after the second AZD1222 dose. These receptor sequences come from an adult who received the AZD1222 COVID-19 vaccine. The CDR3 runs from the conserved cysteine through the conserved F or W. The D gene is left open where the match is weak. Clone size appears in some rows only: once, few, many, or a class for an expanded clone.

d_gene: -; abundance: -; v_gene: TRBV6-5; len: 14; j_gene: TRBJ2-7; CDR3nt: TGTGCCAGCAGCGTCTCCGGACAGTCCTACGAGCAGTACTTC; CDR3aa: CASSVSGQSYEQYF
d_gene: -; abundance: -; v_gene: TRBV27; len: 16; j_gene: TRBJ1-5; CDR3nt: TGTGCCAGCAGCAGGAGCCCTTGGGTGGGCAATCAGCCCCAGCATTTT; CDR3aa: CASSRSPWVGNQPQHF
d_gene: -; abundance: -; v_gene: TRBV7-2; len: 14; j_gene: TRBJ2-7; CDR3nt: TGTGCCAGCAGCTTCTACCTCAATACCTACGAGCAGTACTTC; CDR3aa: CASSFYLNTYEQYF
d_gene: -; abundance: -; v_gene: TRBV5-1; len: 14; j_gene: TRBJ1-4; CDR3nt: TGCGCCAGCAGCGGGGGAGCAACTAATGAAAAACTGTTTTTT; CDR3aa: CASSGGATNEKLFF
d_gene: -; abundance: -; v_gene: TRBV5-6; len: 15; j_gene: TRBJ1-4; CDR3nt: TGTGCCAGCAGCACAACCGGCCTAAGTGGGGAAAAACTGTTTTTT; CDR3aa: CASSTTGLSGEKLFF
d_gene: -; abundance: -; v_gene: TRBV2; len: 13; j_gene: TRBJ1-1; CDR3nt: TGTGCCAGCAGTGAATCCATCCGGGGGGAAGCTTTCTTT; CDR3aa: CASSESIRGEAFF
d_gene: -; abundance: -; v_gene: TRBV6-1; len: 17; j_gene: TRBJ1-1; CDR3nt: TGTGCCAGCAGTGTCCCGACAACGGGTTGGAAGAACACTGAAGCTTTCTTT; CDR3aa: CASSVPTTGWKNTEAFF
d_gene: TRBD2; abundance: -; v_gene: TRBV2; len: 15; j_gene: TRBJ2-2; CDR3nt: TGTGCCAGCAGTCCGGGACTAGGAGGCACCGGGGAGCTGTTTTTT; CDR3aa: CASSPGLGGTGELFF
d_gene: TRBD1; abundance: -; v_gene: TRBV20-1; len: 14; j_gene: TRBJ2-4; CDR3nt: TGCAGTGCTAGTAGGGGACAGAGGAAGGACATTCAGTACTTC; CDR3aa: CSASRGQRKDIQYF
d_gene: -; abundance: -; v_gene: TRBV2; len: 16; j_gene: TRBJ2-2; CDR3nt: TGTGCCAGCAGTGAATGGGCAGGGTTTAACACCGGGGAGCTGTTTTTT; CDR3aa: CASSEWAGFNTGELFF
d_gene: -; abundance: -; v_gene: TRBV29-1; len: 12; j_gene: TRBJ1-1; CDR3nt: TGCAGCGCAGGGGCGGAGGGCACTGAAGCTTTCTTT; CDR3aa: CSAGAEGTEAFF
d_gene: -; abundance: few; v_gene: TRBV28; len: 17; j_gene: TRBJ1-6; CDR3nt: TGTGCCAGCAGTCCCTCCCCCGGCAGGGACCATAATTCACCCCTCCACTTT; CDR3aa: CASSPSPGRDHNSPLHF
d_gene: -; abundance: -; v_gene: TRBV6-1; len: 14; j_gene: TRBJ2-7; CDR3nt: TGTGCCAGCAGTGAAACGGCGGACTCCTACGAGCAGTACTTC; CDR3aa: CASSETADSYEQYF